The TCR beta chain under discussion was sequenced for a study of T-cell reconstitution after alpha-beta-depleted transplantation in children. Molecular barcoding with unique molecular identifiers was used for the TCRbeta library. TCRdb used MiXCR to reprocess the PCR reads, holding one entry per CDR3 protein. This table has about 610,000 distinct CDR3 sequences, roughly 10% appearing once. This sample comprised PBMCs from the stem cell graft donor, obtained from the stem cell graft. The TCR was taken from a human donor who donated a stem cell graft to a child with acute myeloid leukemia.

The CDR3 sequence: CASGITGGVSYNEQFF. DNA of the CDR3: TGTGCCAGCGGTATCACAGGGGGGGTATCCTACAATGAGCAGTTCTTC. V usage is TRBV28 and J usage is TRBJ2-1, with D possibly matching TRBD1 (8 bases). V was trimmed by 8 bases and J by 1 base, leaving 18 bases between them. The germline V gene has CDR1 MDHEN and CDR2 SYDVKM. CDR3 length equals 16 residues.